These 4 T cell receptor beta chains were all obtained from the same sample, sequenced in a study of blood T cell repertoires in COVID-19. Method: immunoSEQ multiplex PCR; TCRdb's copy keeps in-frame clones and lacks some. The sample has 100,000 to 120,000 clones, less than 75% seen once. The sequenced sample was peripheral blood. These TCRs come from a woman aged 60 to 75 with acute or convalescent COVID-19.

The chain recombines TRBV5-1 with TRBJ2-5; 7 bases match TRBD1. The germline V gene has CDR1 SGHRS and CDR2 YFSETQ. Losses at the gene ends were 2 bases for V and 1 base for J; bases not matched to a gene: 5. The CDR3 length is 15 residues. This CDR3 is CASSFRGTAQETQYF. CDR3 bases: TGCGCCAGCAGCTTCAGGGGGACAGCCCAAGAGACCCAGTACTTC.

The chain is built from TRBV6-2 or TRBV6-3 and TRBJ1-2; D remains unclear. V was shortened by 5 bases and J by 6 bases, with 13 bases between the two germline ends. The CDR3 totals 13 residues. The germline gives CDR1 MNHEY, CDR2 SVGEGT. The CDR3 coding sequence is TGTGCCAGCAGTCAGCGGGCAGCTGATGGCTACACCTTC. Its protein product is CASSQRAADGYTF.

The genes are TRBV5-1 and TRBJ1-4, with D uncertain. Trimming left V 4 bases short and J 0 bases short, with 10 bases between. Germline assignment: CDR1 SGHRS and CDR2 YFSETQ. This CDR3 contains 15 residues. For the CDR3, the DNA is TGCGCCAGCAGCCCGGGAGACACAACTAATGAAAAACTGTTTTTT. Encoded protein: CASSPGDTTNEKLFF.

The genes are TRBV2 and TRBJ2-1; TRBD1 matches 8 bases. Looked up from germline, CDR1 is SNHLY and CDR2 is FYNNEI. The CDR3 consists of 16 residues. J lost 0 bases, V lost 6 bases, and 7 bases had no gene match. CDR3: CASRGDRLSSYNEQFF. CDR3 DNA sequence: TGTGCCAGCAGGGGGGACAGGTTAAGCTCCTACAATGAGCAGTTCTTC.